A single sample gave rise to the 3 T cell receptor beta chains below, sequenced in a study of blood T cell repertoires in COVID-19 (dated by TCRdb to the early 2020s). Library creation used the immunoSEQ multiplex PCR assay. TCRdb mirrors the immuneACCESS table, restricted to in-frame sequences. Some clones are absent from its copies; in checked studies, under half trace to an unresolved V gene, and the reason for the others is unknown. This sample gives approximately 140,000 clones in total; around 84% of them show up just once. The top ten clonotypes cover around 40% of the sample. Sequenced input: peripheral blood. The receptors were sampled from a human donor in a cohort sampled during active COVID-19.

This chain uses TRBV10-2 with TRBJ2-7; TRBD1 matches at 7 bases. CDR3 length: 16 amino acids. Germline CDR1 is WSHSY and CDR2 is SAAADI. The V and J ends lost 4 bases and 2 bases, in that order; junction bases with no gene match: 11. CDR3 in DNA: TGCGCCAGCAGTGCTTTGGGACAGAACATCCCCTACGAGCAGTACTTC. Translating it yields CASSALGQNIPYEQYF.

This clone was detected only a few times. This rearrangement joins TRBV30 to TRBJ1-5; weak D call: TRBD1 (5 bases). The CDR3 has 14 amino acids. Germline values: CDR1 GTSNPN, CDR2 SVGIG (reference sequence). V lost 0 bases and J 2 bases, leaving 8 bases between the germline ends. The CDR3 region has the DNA TGTGCCTGGAGTGTTGACAGCGGCAATCAGCCCCAGCATTTT. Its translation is CAWSVDSGNQPQHF.

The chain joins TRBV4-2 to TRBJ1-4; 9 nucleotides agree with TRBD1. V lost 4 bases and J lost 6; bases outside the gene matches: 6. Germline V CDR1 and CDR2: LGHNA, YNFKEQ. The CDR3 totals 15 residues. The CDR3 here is CASSPPGQGDEKLFF. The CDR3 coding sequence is TGTGCCAGCAGCCCGCCGGGACAGGGCGATGAAAAACTGTTTTTT.